Presented here are 2 T cell receptor beta chains from one specimen sequenced in a study of T cells after posttransplantation cyclophosphamide. Method: immunoSEQ multiplex PCR; TCRdb's copy keeps in-frame clones and lacks some. Among 10,000 to 13,000 clones, roughly 95% were seen once, and the ten largest hold 0.25% to 0.3%. Sequencing input: naive CD8+ T cells sorted from PBMCs. Source of these receptors: a man aged 30 to 39 in good health and a related stem cell transplant donor.

This chain joins TRBV27 and TRBJ2-5; no clear D gene. The V gene lost 6 bases and the J gene lost 5 bases, with 13 bases spanning the gap. Germline CDR1 MNHEY, CDR2 SMNVEV (reference sequence). The CDR3 loop spans 13 amino acids. CDR3 bases: TGTGCCAGCAGCCCTACCCCTCTGGAGACCCAGTACTTC. This encodes CASSPTPLETQYF.

Only one count was recorded for this clone. The rearrangement links TRBV11-2 to TRBJ2-7; TRBD2 matches 7 bases. The length of the CDR3 is 16 residues. The germline CDR1 and CDR2 sequences are SGHAT and FQNNGV. V dropped 1 base and J dropped 5; count of bases not matched to a gene: 11. The CDR3 DNA reads as TGTGCCAGCAGCTTAGGCCGGGGCGGGGGAGCCGACGAGCAGTACTTC. Protein sequence: CASSLGRGGGADEQYF.